This T cell receptor (beta chain) was profiled in a study of cytomegalovirus exposure and HLA in healthy donors. Study-wide points: No immune exposure information besides CMV serostatus was available.

The V gene lost 8 bases and the J gene lost 0 bases, with 8 bases spanning the gap. Germline V CDR1 and CDR2: MNHEY, SVGAGI. The CDR3 has 12 amino acids. The PCR employed 60 Vbeta primers together with 13 Jbeta primers. Some clones are missing from TCRdb's copy, which holds only in-frame ones; the method was immunoSEQ multiplex PCR. The sample consists of under 200,000 clones, about four fifths of them appearing once. Points on this clone: Its antigen is unknown.

Sequencing was done on a sample of PBMCs. The chain employs TRBV6-5 and TRBJ2-7, with a possible D match to TRBD1 (6 bases). The sequence derives from a young woman in good health and CMV-seronegative. The CDR3 protein is CASRDTSYEQYF. CDR3 bases: TGTGCCAGCCGGGACACCTCCTACGAGCAGTACTTC.